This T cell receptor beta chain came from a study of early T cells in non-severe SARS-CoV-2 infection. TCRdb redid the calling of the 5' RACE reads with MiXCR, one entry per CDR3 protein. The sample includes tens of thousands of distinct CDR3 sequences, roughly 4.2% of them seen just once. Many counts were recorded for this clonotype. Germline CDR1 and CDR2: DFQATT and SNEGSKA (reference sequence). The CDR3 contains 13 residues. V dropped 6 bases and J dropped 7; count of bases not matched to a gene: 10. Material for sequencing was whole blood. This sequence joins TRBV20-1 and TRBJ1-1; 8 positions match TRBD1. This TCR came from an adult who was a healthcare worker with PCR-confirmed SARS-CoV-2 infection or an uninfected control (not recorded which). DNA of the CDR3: TGCAGTGCCCCGACAGGGGATAGGGGTGAAGCTTTCTTT. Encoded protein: CSAPTGDRGEAFF.